This entry lists 21 T cell receptor beta chains sequenced from one sample in a study of blood T cell repertoires in COVID-19. Some clones are missing from TCRdb's copy, which holds only in-frame ones; the method was immunoSEQ multiplex PCR. The sample has about 130,000 clones; about nine tenths are singletons. Source material: peripheral blood. The receptors shown here come from a man aged 60-69 years with COVID-19, enrolled during active disease.

This chain connects TRBV5-4 to TRBJ2-5, with a possible D match to TRBD1 (5 bases). The germline gives CDR1 SGHNT, CDR2 YYREEE (reference sequence). The V gene lost 2 bases and the J gene lost 1 base, with 9 bases spanning the gap. The CDR3 extends over 14 amino acids. The CDR3: CASSLTGSQETQYF. As DNA, the CDR3 is TGTGCCAGCAGCTTAACAGGCTCCCAAGAGACCCAGTACTTC.

The rearrangement links TRBV29-1 to TRBJ2-3, with 7 nucleotides matching TRBD2. This CDR3 contains 14 residues. Germline CDR1 and CDR2: SQVTM and ANQGSEA. J lost 2 bases, V lost 7 bases, and 9 bases had no gene match. CDR3 nucleotide sequence: TGCAGCGGCAGCGCTAGCGGACTCACAGATACGCAGTATTTT. It encodes CSGSASGLTDTQYF.

The chain couples TRBV19 to TRBJ2-2; 11 nucleotides align to TRBD2. The CDR3 is 15 amino acids. In germline, CDR1 is LNHDA, CDR2 SQIVND (reference sequence). V was clipped by 3 bases and J by 6 bases; unmatched bases: 3. The DNA of the CDR3 is TGTGCCAGTAGTATTAGCGGGAGGGCCTCCGGGGAGCTGTTTTTT. Translating it yields CASSISGRASGELFF.

The chain uses TRBV30 and TRBJ2-3, with TRBD2 as a possible D gene (5 bases). Trimming left V 0 bases short and J 0 bases short, with 10 bases between. Germline V gives CDR1 GTSNPN, CDR2 SVGIG (reference sequence). The CDR3 has 15 residues. The CDR3 nucleotides are TGTGCCTGGAGTGTTACAGCGGCTAGCACAGATACGCAGTATTTT. Encoded protein: CAWSVTAASTDTQYF.

The chain recombines TRBV19 with TRBJ2-5, with D uncertain. Per germline, CDR1 LNHDA and CDR2 SQIVND (reference sequence). The CDR3 runs to 14 residues. Trimming cost V 5 bases and J 4 bases, with 14 bases left between them. CDR3: CASSSPPRGETQYF. The CDR3 nucleotides read TGTGCCAGTAGTTCCCCCCCTAGAGGAGAGACCCAGTACTTC.

The rearrangement uses TRBV28 and TRBJ2-5; maybe TRBD1 (5 bases). The V end was cut by 6 bases, the J end by 4 bases, with 15 bases between. Germline CDR1 reads MDHEN; CDR2 reads SYDVKM. The CDR3 has 14 residues. Here the CDR3 DNA reads TGTGCCAGCAGACCCAGGGTAGCCGGAGAGACCCAGTACTTC. This encodes CASRPRVAGETQYF.

The CDR3: CASSIGPGSYNEQFF. Written as DNA, the CDR3 is TGTGCCAGTAGTATAGGACCAGGCTCCTACAATGAGCAGTTCTTC. The chain combines TRBV19 with TRBJ2-1; no clear D gene. The CDR3 runs 15 residues. V shed 1 base and J shed 0 bases, with 7 bases lying between them. Looked up from germline, CDR1 is LNHDA and CDR2 is SQIVND (reference sequence).

This clone was picked up one time. One junction end disagrees with the germline gene, perhaps due to a read error. V usage is TRBV19 and J usage is TRBJ1-1; D ambiguous. CDR1 LNHDA and CDR2 SQIVND come from the germline V gene (reference sequence). The CDR3 sequence is 10 residues long. The CDR3 reads CATANSEAFF. CDR3 nucleotide sequence: TGTGCCACAGCCAACAGTGAAGCTTTCTTT.

The chain has TRBV5-6 and TRBJ2-3; possible D gene TRBD2, 6 bases. V shed 6 bases and J shed 0 bases, with 17 bases lying between them. Germline CDR1 reads SGHDT; CDR2 reads YYEEEE. The CDR3 loop spans 16 amino acids. CDR3 DNA: TGTGCCAGCATTGACTCGGGAGAGGGGAGCACAGATACGCAGTATTTT. This encodes CASIDSGEGSTDTQYF.

This clone came up once. The chain employs TRBV5-6 and TRBJ1-2; weak D call: TRBD1 (5 bases). Germline V gives CDR1 SGHDT, CDR2 YYEEEE. The CDR3 is made up of 14 amino acids. The V end was cut by 4 bases, the J end by 5 bases, with 15 bases between. The DNA of the CDR3 is TGTGCCAGCAGCCCAGATCCAGGGAGGTATGGCTACACCTTC. Translation: CASSPDPGRYGYTF. Together with reference TRBV5-6 and TRBJ1-2, the CDR3 gives the full variable domain: DAGVTQSPTHLIKTRGQQVTLRCSPKSGHDTVSWYQQALGQGPQFIFQYYEEEERQRGNFPDRFSGHQFPNYSSELNVNALLLGDSALYLCASSPDPGRYGYTFGSGTRLTVV.

The genes are TRBV2 and TRBJ2-7, with D possibly being TRBD1 (5 bases). The germline V and J ends were trimmed by 5 bases and 6 bases, with 23 bases remaining between them. From germline, CDR1 is SNHLY and CDR2 FYNNEI. CDR3 length: 16 amino acids. CDR3 region: CASSSRASTGMGEQYF. The CDR3 DNA reads TGTGCCAGCAGTTCTCGTGCCTCCACAGGTATGGGCGAGCAGTACTTC.

The rearrangement uses TRBV9 and TRBJ1-2; possible D gene TRBD1, 6 bases. This CDR3 contains 15 residues. CDR1 and CDR2 (germline): SGDLS, YYNGEE. V was cut by 1 base and J by 4 bases, with 14 bases left in between. This chain's CDR3 is CASSVFRDTIYGYTF. Written as DNA, the CDR3 is TGTGCCAGCAGCGTATTTCGGGACACGATCTATGGCTACACCTTC.

The rearrangement links TRBV9 to TRBJ2-7, with TRBD2 matching over 7 bases. Germline assignment: CDR1 SGDLS and CDR2 YYNGEE. The CDR3 contains 13 residues. J was trimmed by 6 bases and V by 4 bases; bases with no gene match: 7. This chain's CDR3 is CASSTGDYGEQYF. The CDR3, as DNA: TGTGCCAGCAGCACCGGGGACTACGGCGAGCAGTACTTC.

The chain uses TRBV5-1 and TRBJ2-2; D uncertain. With 1 base removed from V and 0 bases from J, the gap between germline ends came to 7 bases. CDR3 length: 15 residues. Per germline, CDR1 SGHRS and CDR2 YFSETQ. This CDR3 reads CASSLRSANTGELFF. CDR3 bases: TGCGCCAGCAGCTTGAGGAGTGCGAACACCGGGGAGCTGTTTTTT.

This rearrangement joins TRBV13 to TRBJ1-2; 7 positions match TRBD1. The CDR3 contains 14 residues. V lost 5 bases, J lost 4 bases, and 7 bases stayed unmatched. Germline values: CDR1 PRHDT, CDR2 FYEKMQ (reference sequence). The CDR3 is CASSPRGAVYGYTF. CDR3 nucleotide sequence: TGTGCCAGCAGCCCCAGGGGGGCGGTCTATGGCTACACCTTC.

The rearrangement links TRBV24-1 to TRBJ2-7; perhaps TRBD2 as D (5 bases). Germline CDR1 KGHDR, CDR2 SFDVKD. V lost 9 bases and J lost 4, with 6 bases in between. The CDR3 loop spans 10 amino acids. DNA of the CDR3: TGTGCCACCGAGGGTTACGAGCAGTACTTC. This sequence encodes CATEGYEQYF.

The CDR3: CASTEGTAYGYTF. The CDR3 region has the DNA TGTGCCAGCACCGAAGGGACAGCCTATGGCTACACCTTC. The chain joins TRBV12-3 or TRBV12-4 to TRBJ1-2; 7 bases are a match to TRBD1. The CDR3 runs to 13 residues. Trimming took 7 bases from V and 4 from J; bases not matched to a gene: 6.

The J gene is TRBJ1-4, the V gene TRBV20-1, with D hard to call. Deletions cut 5 bases from V and 7 bases from J, with 8 bases between. Per germline, CDR1 DFQATT and CDR2 SNEGSKA (reference sequence). This CDR3 has 11 residues. The CDR3 sequence: CSALIVEKLFF. In DNA, the CDR3 is TGCAGTGCTCTCATAGTTGAAAAACTGTTTTTT.

The V and J genes are TRBV6-5 and TRBJ1-3; 10 bases map to TRBD1. The CDR3 has 16 amino acids. The V gene end was trimmed by 3 bases and the J gene end by 2 bases; junction bases not matched to a gene: 4. The germline gives CDR1 MNHEY, CDR2 SVGAGI. DNA for the CDR3: TGTGCCAGCAGTTATTCCGGACAGGGGGCTGGAAACACCATATATTTT. It is translated as CASSYSGQGAGNTIYF.

The chain carries TRBV7-9 and TRBJ2-7; 9 bases line up with TRBD1. CDR3 length: 14 residues. The germline V gene encodes CDR1 SEHNR and CDR2 FQNEAQ (reference sequence). V lost 7 bases and J lost 5; bases outside the gene matches: 9. The CDR3: CASTPGTGSHEQYF. The CDR3 DNA follows: TGTGCCAGCACCCCGGGGACAGGGTCCCACGAGCAGTACTTC.

The chain links TRBV7-3 to TRBJ2-5; D remains ambiguous. V lost 4 bases and J lost 2, with 14 bases in between. CDR1 and CDR2 (germline): SGHTA, FQGTGA. The CDR3 runs 15 residues. CDR3 sequence (DNA): TGTGCCAGCAGCTCGCGAGGCGCCTCACAAGAGACCCAGTACTTC. This sequence encodes CASSSRGASQETQYF.